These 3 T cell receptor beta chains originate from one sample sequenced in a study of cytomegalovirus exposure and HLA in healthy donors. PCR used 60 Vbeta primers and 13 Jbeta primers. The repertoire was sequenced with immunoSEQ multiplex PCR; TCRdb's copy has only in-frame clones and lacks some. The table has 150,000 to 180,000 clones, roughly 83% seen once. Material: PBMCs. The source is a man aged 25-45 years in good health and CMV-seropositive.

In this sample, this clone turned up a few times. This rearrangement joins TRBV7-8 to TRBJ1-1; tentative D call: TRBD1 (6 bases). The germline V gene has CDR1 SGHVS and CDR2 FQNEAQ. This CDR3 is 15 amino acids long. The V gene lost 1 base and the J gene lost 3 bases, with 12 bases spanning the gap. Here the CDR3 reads CASSLVTGWDTEAFF. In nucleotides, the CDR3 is TGTGCCAGCAGCTTAGTTACAGGGTGGGACACTGAAGCTTTCTTT.

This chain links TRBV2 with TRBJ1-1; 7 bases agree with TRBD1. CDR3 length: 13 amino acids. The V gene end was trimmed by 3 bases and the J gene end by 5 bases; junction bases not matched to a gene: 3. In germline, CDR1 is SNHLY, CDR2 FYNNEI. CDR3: CASSDDRVTEAFF. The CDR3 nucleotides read TGTGCCAGCAGTGACGACAGGGTAACTGAAGCTTTCTTT. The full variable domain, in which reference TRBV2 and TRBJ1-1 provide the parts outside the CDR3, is EPEVTQTPSHQVTQMGQEVILRCVPISNHLYFYWYRQILGQKVEFLVSFYNNEISEKSEIFDDQFSVERPDGSNFTLKIRSTKLEDSAMYFCASSDDRVTEAFFGQGTRLTVV.

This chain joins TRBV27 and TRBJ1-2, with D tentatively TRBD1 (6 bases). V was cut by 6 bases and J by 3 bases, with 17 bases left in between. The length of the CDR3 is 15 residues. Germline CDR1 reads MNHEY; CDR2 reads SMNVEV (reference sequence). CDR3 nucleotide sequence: TGTGCCAGCAGGCCCGGGGGGGGCGCGGACTATGGCTACACCTTC. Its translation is CASRPGGGADYGYTF.